The sequence of this TCR beta chain was determined in a study of cytomegalovirus exposure and HLA in healthy donors (dated by TCRdb to about 2017). Some background on the complete study: An earlier analysis of about 560 of the donors reported 276 Gb of sequence data and 95 million to 120 million unique TCR beta sequences obtained from 180 million or so T cells. About 280 gigabases of sequencing data and tens of millions of unique TCR sequences were included in an early release covering roughly 700 HLA-typed donors. Of the approximately 400 genotyped donors, over 80% were placed in the genetic ancestry cluster associated with self-reported Caucasian donors. The study aimed to test whether cataloging public T cell receptors could reveal signatures of past pathogen exposure. Using immunosequencing, the study profiled T cell repertoires from roughly 650 subjects and related those repertoires to cytomegalovirus serostatus. In addition to the first cohort of 500 to 850 subjects, a separate validation cohort of some 120 different subjects was used. High-throughput TCR immunosequencing, statistical association of individual TCRs with disease status, and machine learning were combined to predict cytomegalovirus infection status. To study patterns of TCR occurrence, a later analysis re-analyzed previously published TCR beta repertoires from 650 to 750 donors and added high-resolution HLA genotyping. Rather than drawing on any new phenotypic data, the later analysis identified candidate immune exposures from TCR beta sequences and the way those sequences occurred across donors. An earlier analysis of roughly 580 of the donors used high-throughput TCR beta sequencing to judge whether each TCR beta V gene segment behaved as functional or pseudogenic. Alongside the repertoire data, information on donor age, sex, ethnicity and CMV serostatus was compiled. A later genetic analysis used genome-wide SNP genotypes for about 60% of the 666 donors, treating that subset as a discovery cohort. Every repertoire in the discovery cohort had been generated on one and the same sequencing platform. Both class I and class II loci were covered by HLA typing, at four-digit resolution. Typing coverage varied by locus: about 629-630 donors for A, B, C, DRB1 and DQB1; approximately 500 for DQA1; nearly 610 for DPA1; under 490 for DPB1. Five DR-DQ haplotypes were treated as single units for association and clustering because of strong linkage in the cohort. Among approximately 370 genotyped donors of the cohort, an average of approximately 240,000 unique TCR beta nucleotide sequences was sequenced per donor, of which about 20% were non-productive.

This clone showed up just a few times. This clone's antigen is unknown. No qualities accompany the bases; no much larger clone lies one base away. General study outcomes and caveats: According to a later analysis, TCR association rates differed among HLA loci, with DRB1 alleles showing the most associated TCRs and HLA-C alleles showing the fewest. The classifier was reported to diagnose cytomegalovirus status with high specificity and sensitivity in both the original cohort and the validation cohort. V-gene and J-gene trimming of TCR beta chains was associated with a missense DCLRE1C variant in a later genetic analysis, and the association was replicated in an independent cohort. Most TCR sequences were observed very rarely across donors, whereas some public TCRs were present in many individuals. A further reported finding was that TCR beta sequences accurately predicted the HLA-A and HLA-B alleles for most subjects in the first cohort. A total of fewer than 200 TCR beta chains were listed by the study as associated with cytomegalovirus. A group of highly shared sequence variants was considered likely to be a technical artifact of the sequencing pipeline. This cohort had only TCR beta chains sequenced, and the lack of alpha or paired-chain data limited which features could be detected. In a later genetic analysis, fewer N-insertions in productive TCRs were reported among donors in an Asian-associated ancestry cluster than the 666-donor mean. Sequencing depth was assumed to be roughly uniform across donors in the presence/absence analyses, though that assumption may not hold. In a later analysis, HLA-associated TCR beta chains showed more clonal expansion and lower generation probabilities than non-associated chains that were equally common. An earlier analysis of 587 of the donors showed that most TCR beta V segments appeared in productive rearrangements either about 87% or about 30% of the time, which broadly matched IMGT annotations. Three of the identified cytomegalovirus-associated TCR beta chains were confirmed in vitro to be specific for cytomegalovirus antigens. The 87-base-pair reads could not distinguish some IMGT-functional V segments, including TRBV6-2 and TRBV6-3, so those segments were excluded. Specific HLA alleles were associated with 18,000 or so TCR beta sequences at a false discovery rate of 0.05 in a later analysis. Seventeen rarely observed V segments, including chromosome 9 orphons, were excluded from the earlier analysis of about 610 of the donors because counts were too low. Several of the top co-occurrence clusters appeared to be linked to parvovirus B19, influenza, CMV and Epstein-Barr virus, according to a later analysis. Linkage disequilibrium might explain the correlated functional status among segregating V segments, but an unknown experimental factor could not be excluded. According to the authors, the approach could potentially be generalized to other disease states and immunological phenotypes. In a later analysis, most CMV-associated TCR beta chains were found to appear HLA-restricted, with HLA associations seemingly driven largely by CMV exposure. Assigning TCR associations to individual alleles was difficult when HLA alleles, especially DR and DQ, strongly co-occurred. Because some donors lacked HLA typing at each locus, the association tests relied only on the typed subset. CMV serostatus was the only immune exposure information available for the cohort.

Libraries were built with the immunoSEQ multiplex PCR assay. The multiplex PCR relied on a mix of 60 forward primers for TCR Vbeta segments and 13 reverse primers for TCR Jbeta segments. The CDR3 region of rearranged TCR beta genes was amplified from genomic DNA with a multiplex PCR assay. Amplified TCR beta libraries were sequenced as 87-base-pair reads on the Illumina HiSeq System. Turning to the authors' computational methods: In a later analysis, tens of millions of unique TCR beta chains were counted across the 500 to 700 repertoires, and roughly 11 million of these chains were shared by at least two donors. Raw reads were error-corrected and collapsed into unique sequences with a nearest-neighbor algorithm that merged closely related sequences to remove PCR and sequencing errors. Alignment of CDR3 sequences to IMGT reference sequences was used to assign V, D and J gene segments. For a sequence to be retained, at least a six-nucleotide match to both a V gene segment and a J gene segment was required. A rearrangement was called productive if the CDR3 had no stop codons and remained in frame with V and J, and every other rearrangement was called non-productive. CDR3 was defined according to IMGT convention as the region running from the second conserved V-encoded cysteine to the conserved J-encoded phenylalanine. The earlier analysis of about 640 of the donors excluded any sequence lacking an unambiguous match to a single V gene segment. An earlier analysis of 500 to 600 of the donors classified V segments as functional when productive rearrangements were above 56.7% and as segregating when the standard deviation between donors was above 5%. A statistical classification framework was built for diagnosing cytomegalovirus status from the catalog of TCR beta chain sequences. A later analysis assigned V and J genes by comparing TCR nucleotide sequences with IMGT/GENE-DB human TR gene sequences. Using the TCRdist pipeline, a later analysis assigned CDR3 sequences along with most-parsimonious VDJ recombination scenarios. In a later analysis, each TCR beta chain was defined by its CDR3 amino acid sequence together with its V-gene family, and reads without a unique V-gene family were excluded. In a later analysis, 450 to 600 highly shared, low-generation-probability nucleotide sequences were removed to address suspected cross-contamination and a sequencing artifact. In a later analysis, a clonal expansion index for each public chain was calculated from normalized within-repertoire ranks of inferred template counts. A later analysis computed generation probabilities with a VDJ recombination model fitted to out-of-frame rearrangements, and checked the results against IGoR. A later analysis scored TCR-TCR, TCR-HLA and TCR-CMV co-occurrence with hypergeometric tests, applying a repertoire-size bias correction to TCR pairs. A later analysis estimated false discovery rates by permuting HLA or CMV assignments 20 times. A later analysis grouped co-occurring TCRs with DBSCAN, adding TCRdist sequence similarity when clustering within HLA-allele-positive subsets. Co-occurrence clustering excluded repertoires with fewer than 30,000 or more than 120,000 public chains, plus five with anomalous nucleotide sharing. As stored in TCRdb, this immuneACCESS dataset retains in-frame rearrangements with V and J assigned. A fraction of the clones does not appear; measured against another copy, unresolved V genes explain less than half of the discrepancy, and the remainder lacks a known reason. For V, J and clone size, that table is used; D and trimming come from the DNA. This sample is represented by approximately 190,000 clones; approximately 80% of them were singletons. About 5.6% of the sample is in the top ten clones.

CDR1 MDHEN and CDR2 SYDVKM were looked up in the germline V gene. Reading from cysteine to phenylalanine, the CDR3 counts 14 amino acids. Of the read, only the CDR3 DNA is kept; its 42 bases are in frame from base 1. V is shortened by 6 bases, J by 2 bases, and the region joining them spans 13 bases. The cohort comprised some 730 healthy bone marrow donors. Cohort members were all nominally healthy when sampled, although unrecorded immune exposures were likely present. The donor was CMV seropositive and was included in the group of 250 to 350 seropositive cohort members. Every donor gave a peripheral blood sample, and the peripheral blood mononuclear cells from that sample were used for TCR beta sequencing. The Qiagen DNeasy Blood Extraction Kit was used to extract genomic DNA from the blood cell samples.

Sequencing was done on a sample of PBMCs. The clonotype was recovered from a woman in her twenties or thirties in good health and CMV-seropositive. The V gene is TRBV28 and the J gene is TRBJ1-2; the D gene assignment is ambiguous. The DNA is as follows: TGTGCCAGCAGCCAGCCCGGGATCAACTATGGCTACACCTTC. Its protein is CASSQPGINYGYTF.